This T cell receptor beta chain is drawn from a study of technical replicates of blood from a few donors. Using immunoSEQ multiplex PCR, the repertoire was profiled, and TCRdb retains in-frame clones only, with some absent. This repertoire shows about 61,000 clones, around 97% found once; its top ten account for 0.19%. This CDR3 is 19 amino acids long. The J segment lost 7 bases and the V segment lost 0 bases, leaving 15 bases of the junction unmatched. Germline values: CDR1 SGHRS, CDR2 YFSETQ. The TCR originated in a human donor in good health. Source material: T cells isolated from PBMCs. This chain connects TRBV5-1 to TRBJ2-2; TRBD2 agrees at 10 bases. CDR3 residues: CASSLVPLTGTSEYGELFF. The DNA of the CDR3 is TGCGCCAGCAGCTTGGTTCCACTGACCGGGACTAGCGAGTACGGGGAGCTGTTTTTT.